Included here is one TCR beta chain sequence, with context. This specimen comes from a study of control samples from healthy donors and cancer patients. Some clones are missing from TCRdb's copy, which holds only in-frame ones; the method was immunoSEQ multiplex PCR. The sample holds about 130,000 clones; about 95% are singletons and the top ten take 14%. The CDR3 is 17 amino acids. Germline assignment: CDR1 MGHRA and CDR2 YSYEKL. The junction had 12 bases not matched to a gene; V was cut back by 3 bases and J by 7 bases. The sample comprised PBMCs. The chain recombines TRBV4-1 with TRBJ2-2; 9 positions agree with TRBD2. This TCR was recovered from a man aged 55 to 70 with colorectal cancer. The CDR3 coding sequence is TGCGCCAGCAGCCAGGACTGGGCGGGGGGGCTAGGCGGGGAGCTGTTTTTT. Protein: CASSQDWAGGLGGELFF.